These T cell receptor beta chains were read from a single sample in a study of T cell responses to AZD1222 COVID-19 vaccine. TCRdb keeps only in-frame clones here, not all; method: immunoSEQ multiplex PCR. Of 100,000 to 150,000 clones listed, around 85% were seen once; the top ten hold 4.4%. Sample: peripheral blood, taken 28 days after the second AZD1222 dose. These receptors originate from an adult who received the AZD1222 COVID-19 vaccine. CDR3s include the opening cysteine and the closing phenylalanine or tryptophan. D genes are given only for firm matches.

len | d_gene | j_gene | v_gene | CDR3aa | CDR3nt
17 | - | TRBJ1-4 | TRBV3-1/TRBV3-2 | CASSQERTRMTNEKLFF | TGTGCCAGCAGCCAAGAAAGGACTCGGATGACTAATGAAAAACTGTTTTTT
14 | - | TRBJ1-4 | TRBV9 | CASSVDGINEKLFF | TGTGCCAGCAGCGTAGACGGTATTAATGAAAAACTGTTTTTT
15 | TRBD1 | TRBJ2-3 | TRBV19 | CATQGAPGGTDTQYF | TGTGCCACTCAGGGGGCCCCGGGAGGCACAGATACGCAGTATTTT
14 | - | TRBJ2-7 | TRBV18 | CASSPDRDSYEQYF | TGTGCCAGCTCACCCGACCGTGACTCCTACGAGCAGTACTTC
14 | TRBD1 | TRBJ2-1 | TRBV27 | CASSSPDRDHEQFF | TGTGCCAGCAGTTCACCAGACAGGGACCATGAGCAGTTCTTC
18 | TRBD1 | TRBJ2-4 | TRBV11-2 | CASSLGTKWTGGQNIQYF | TGTGCCAGCAGCTTAGGGACTAAGTGGACAGGGGGGCAAAACATTCAGTACTTC
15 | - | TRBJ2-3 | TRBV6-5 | CASRKTGDGRDTQYF | TGTGCCAGCAGGAAGACGGGGGACGGTAGGGATACGCAGTATTTT
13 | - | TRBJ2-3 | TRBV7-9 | CASSSSGTDTQYF | TGTGCCAGCAGCAGCAGCGGGACAGATACGCAGTATTTT
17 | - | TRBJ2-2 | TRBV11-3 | CASSLSVLGRDTGELFF | TGTGCCAGCAGCCTTTCAGTCCTGGGACGAGACACCGGGGAGCTGTTTTTT
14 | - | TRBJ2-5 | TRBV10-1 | CASSRDGGQETQYF | TGCGCCAGCAGTCGGGACGGTGGACAAGAGACCCAGTACTTC
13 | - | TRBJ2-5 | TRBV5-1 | CASSLVLKETQYF | TGCGCCAGCAGCTTGGTTTTGAAAGAGACCCAGTACTTC
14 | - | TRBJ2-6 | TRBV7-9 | CASTWGVGANVLTF | TGTGCCAGCACCTGGGGCGTCGGGGCCAACGTCCTGACTTTC
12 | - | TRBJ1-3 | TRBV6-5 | CAIGQPGNTIYF | TGTGCCATAGGGCAGCCTGGAAACACCATATATTTT
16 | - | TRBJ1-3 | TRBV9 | CASSPYGSSSGNTIYF | TGTGCCAGCAGCCCTTACGGATCCTCCTCTGGAAACACCATATATTTT
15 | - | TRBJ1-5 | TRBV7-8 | CASSIDSYSNQPQHF | TGTGCCAGCAGCATTGACAGTTATAGCAATCAGCCCCAGCATTTT
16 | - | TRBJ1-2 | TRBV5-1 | CASSLAGTSSNYGYTF | TGCGCCAGCAGCTTGGCCGGGACATCTTCTAACTATGGCTACACCTTC